This TCR beta chain was recovered during a study of T-cell reconstitution after alpha-beta-depleted transplantation in children. Unique molecular identifiers were incorporated into the prepared TCRbeta library. TCRdb re-analysed the PCR reads in MiXCR, keeping a single row per CDR3 protein. The repertoire includes approximately 400,000 distinct CDR3 sequences, about a tenth of them detected once, and 4.5% to 7% sits in the top ten. V was clipped by 10 bases and J by 1 base, with 17 bases between them. The CDR3 runs 16 residues. This clonotype was seen a handful of times. This clonotype was sampled from a human donor who donated a stem cell graft to a child with acute myeloid leukemia. The gene calls are TRBV12-3 or TRBV12-4 and TRBJ1-6, with a tentative D call TRBD1 (6 bases). Specimen: PBMCs from the stem cell graft donor, collected from the stem cell graft. CDR3 region: CATSRGVGSYNSPLHF. In DNA form, the CDR3 reads TGTGCCACCTCAAGGGGGGTAGGGTCCTATAATTCACCCCTCCACTTT.